Listed below are T cell receptor beta chains from one sample, sequenced in a study of cytomegalovirus exposure and HLA in healthy donors. Assay: immunoSEQ multiplex PCR; the TCRdb copy retains only in-frame clones and omits some. The sample has 90,000 to 130,000 clones; approximately 84% are singletons. The specimen was PBMCs. Receptors were obtained from a man in his forties in good health and CMV-seronegative. Each CDR3 is given with its conserved first and last residue. A D gene is named only where the DNA matches it firmly. The size field is filled for only some rows; it gives once, few, many or a size class.

v_call: TRBV5-1; d_call: .; clone_size: .; cdr3_aa: CASSLEKGDGRNEQFF
v_call: TRBV7-6; d_call: TRBD1; clone_size: .; cdr3_aa: CASSRVGLQGYTEAFF
v_call: TRBV19; d_call: .; clone_size: .; cdr3_aa: CASSIVGWSEKLFF
v_call: TRBV30; d_call: .; clone_size: .; cdr3_aa: CAWSEQGAFMPLHF
v_call: TRBV9; d_call: TRBD2; clone_size: .; cdr3_aa: CASSVGLAGGPGELFF
v_call: TRBV5-1; d_call: TRBD1; clone_size: few; cdr3_aa: CASSPRDSRSGANVLTF
v_call: TRBV6-5; d_call: .; clone_size: .; cdr3_aa: CASSYSKSGNQPQHF
v_call: TRBV5-1; d_call: .; clone_size: once; cdr3_aa: CASSLEGVSTDTQYF
v_call: TRBV6-5; d_call: .; clone_size: .; cdr3_aa: CASSPGRGSYGYTF
v_call: TRBV7-2; d_call: TRBD2; clone_size: .; cdr3_aa: CASSPPSGEKGEQFF
v_call: TRBV10-3; d_call: TRBD2; clone_size: few; cdr3_aa: CAISPGSGGQGETQYF
v_call: TRBV29-1; d_call: TRBD1; clone_size: .; cdr3_aa: CSVAQGAGGYTF
v_call: TRBV6-6; d_call: .; clone_size: .; cdr3_aa: CASSPRGDTEAFF
v_call: TRBV10-2; d_call: TRBD2; clone_size: once; cdr3_aa: CASSDLPGPGGKNIQYF
v_call: TRBV6-4; d_call: .; clone_size: once; cdr3_aa: CASSLLRQDEETQYF
v_call: TRBV4-1; d_call: .; clone_size: .; cdr3_aa: CASSHELARDEQYF
v_call: TRBV7-2; d_call: .; clone_size: once; cdr3_aa: CASSLLGPSGANVLTF
v_call: TRBV29-1; d_call: .; clone_size: .; cdr3_aa: CSVRPKYWYTEAFF
v_call: TRBV5-1; d_call: TRBD1; clone_size: .; cdr3_aa: CASSSRTGGVEQFF
v_call: TRBV11-2; d_call: .; clone_size: .; cdr3_aa: CASSLDRGGWNEQFF
v_call: TRBV13; d_call: .; clone_size: .; cdr3_aa: CASSLRGQPQHF
v_call: TRBV30; d_call: TRBD1; clone_size: .; cdr3_aa: CAWKGQGIYGYTF
v_call: TRBV2; d_call: .; clone_size: .; cdr3_aa: CASSGSNSPLHF
v_call: TRBV27; d_call: .; clone_size: .; cdr3_aa: CASSAERTDTDTQYF
v_call: TRBV6-1; d_call: .; clone_size: .; cdr3_aa: CASSEITGSSHF
v_call: TRBV15; d_call: .; clone_size: once; cdr3_aa: CATSRGGLEETQYF
v_call: TRBV25-1; d_call: TRBD1; clone_size: once; cdr3_aa: CASGRDRGAFF
v_call: TRBV7-2; d_call: TRBD2; clone_size: .; cdr3_aa: CASSETSGGPRGTDTQYF
v_call: TRBV25-1; d_call: TRBD1; clone_size: .; cdr3_aa: CASSELGTGAGGAEAFF
v_call: TRBV5-6; d_call: .; clone_size: once; cdr3_aa: CASSLGTTIGTQHF
v_call: TRBV19; d_call: TRBD1; clone_size: .; cdr3_aa: CASSAGTGFYQPQHF
v_call: TRBV5-1; d_call: TRBD1; clone_size: .; cdr3_aa: CASSSTGLNTGELFF
v_call: TRBV2; d_call: .; clone_size: once; cdr3_aa: CASTADRNTEAFF
v_call: TRBV28; d_call: .; clone_size: .; cdr3_aa: CASGSGETEAFF
v_call: TRBV29-1; d_call: TRBD1; clone_size: once; cdr3_aa: CSVSGGPGNSPLHF
v_call: TRBV11-2; d_call: .; clone_size: .; cdr3_aa: CASLTGSKTQYF
v_call: TRBV5-1; d_call: TRBD1; clone_size: .; cdr3_aa: CASSARTGQETQYF
v_call: TRBV14; d_call: TRBD1; clone_size: .; cdr3_aa: CASSGAGGYGYTF
v_call: TRBV9; d_call: .; clone_size: .; cdr3_aa: CASSQTGRSTDTQYF
v_call: TRBV19; d_call: .; clone_size: .; cdr3_aa: CASRPQARSYEQYF
v_call: TRBV15; d_call: .; clone_size: .; cdr3_aa: CATSRDSGGSRTGTDTQYF